One sample yielded the 30 T cell receptor beta chains listed below, sequenced in a study of OX40 agonist ivuxolimab in advanced cancers. Generated by immunoSEQ multiplex PCR, the TCRdb table keeps only in-frame clones and is missing some. This table holds about 80,000 clones, 94% found once. Specimen: CD4+ or CD8+ T cells sorted from blood, collected in a trial of the OX40 agonist ivuxolimab. All receptors derive from an adult with an advanced solid tumor such as melanoma, head and neck, liver or kidney cancer.

The V and J genes are TRBV9 and TRBJ1-6; possibly TRBD1 for D (6 bases). Germline CDR1 is SGDLS and CDR2 is YYNGEE. The CDR3 runs 15 residues. Trimming removed 1 base at V and 9 bases at J, with 14 bases between. This CDR3 reads CASSVQGTPGSPLHF. The CDR3 DNA sequence: TGTGCCAGCAGCGTACAGGGGACCCCAGGTTCACCCCTCCACTTT.

The chain employs TRBV5-6 and TRBJ1-1; D is ambiguous. Germline V CDR1 and CDR2: SGHDT, YYEEEE. V was trimmed by 0 bases and J by 0 bases, leaving 6 bases between them. The CDR3 runs 14 residues. The CDR3 coding sequence is TGTGCCAGCAGCTTGGAGAATATGAACACTGAAGCTTTCTTT. Amino acids: CASSLENMNTEAFF.

The genes are TRBV11-1 and TRBJ2-2; D possibly uses TRBD1 or TRBD2 (5 bases each). Germline lookup yields CDR1 SGHAT and CDR2 FQDESV (reference sequence). CDR3 length: 17 amino acids. Trimming removed 1 base from V and 4 bases from J, with 16 bases in between. CDR3 nucleotide sequence: TGTGCCAGCAGCTTAGGTCTCGAGGGGACGAGCACCGGGGAGCTGTTTTTT. Its translation is CASSLGLEGTSTGELFF. Supplemented by reference TRBV11-1 and TRBJ2-2, the full variable domain reads EAEVAQSPRYKITEKSQAVAFWCDPISGHATLYWYRQILGQGPELLVQFQDESVVDDSQLPKDRFSAERLKGVDSTLKIQPAELGDSAMYLCASSLGLEGTSTGELFFGEGSRLTVL.

The chain employs TRBV5-6 and TRBJ1-2; D unresolved. There are 13 residues in the CDR3. Germline-derived CDR1 and CDR2 are SGHDT and YYEEEE. V dropped 2 bases and J dropped 4 bases, with 9 bases sitting between them. CDR3 coding DNA: TGTGCCAGCAGCTTCGGGCCGGCCTATGGCTACACCTTC. Its translation is CASSFGPAYGYTF.

This chain uses TRBV4-2 with TRBJ2-5; D possibly corresponds to TRBD2 (6 bases). Germline V gene sequence: CDR1 LGHNA, CDR2 YNFKEQ. This CDR3 is built from 13 residues. With 1 base removed from V and 9 bases from J, the gap between germline ends came to 12 bases. The CDR3 sequence is CASSQVEGSSQYF. In nucleotides, the CDR3 is TGTGCCAGCAGCCAAGTGGAGGGAAGCTCCCAGTACTTC.

This sequence joins TRBV6-5 and TRBJ1-1; 7 bases align to TRBD1. Per germline, CDR1 MNHEY and CDR2 SVGAGI. There are 15 residues in the CDR3. V dropped 4 bases and J dropped 0; count of bases not matched to a gene: 5. DNA for the CDR3: TGTGCCAGCAGTTCCGCCGGACAGGTGAACACTGAAGCTTTCTTT. Protein: CASSSAGQVNTEAFF.

This chain joins TRBV15 and TRBJ2-7, with D hard to call. The CDR3 contains 13 residues. The V end was cut by 0 bases, the J end by 6 bases, with 9 bases between. Looked up from germline, CDR1 is LNHNV and CDR2 is YYDKDF (reference sequence). CDR3 nucleotide sequence: TGTGCCACCAGCAGAGACATCTCGGGCGAGCAGTACTTC. Amino acids: CATSRDISGEQYF. Looking up the rest from reference TRBV15 and TRBJ2-7 gives the full variable domain: DAMVIQNPRYQVTQFGKPVTLSCSQTLNHNVMYWYQQKSSQAPKLLFHYYDKDFNNEADTPDNFQSRRPNTSFCFLDIRSPGLGDTAMYLCATSRDISGEQYFGPGTRLTVT.

In its sample, this clone was seen many times. The chain uses TRBV19 and TRBJ2-7; no clear D. Germline CDR1 and CDR2: LNHDA and SQIVND (reference sequence). The CDR3 sequence is 13 residues long. Deletions cut 3 bases from V and 3 bases from J, with 9 bases between. CDR3 DNA sequence: TGTGCCAGTAGTATGTTCGTCGGCTACGAGCAGTACTTC. Translated, it gives CASSMFVGYEQYF.

This clone was observed a handful of times. The chain couples TRBV11-2 to TRBJ2-1; either TRBD1 or TRBD2 may supply D (6 bases each). V lost 2 bases to trimming and J lost 8 bases, with 7 bases between them. The CDR3 is 12 residues long. Germline lookup yields CDR1 SGHAT and CDR2 FQNNGV. The CDR3 DNA reads TGTGCCAGCAGCTTAAGGGGGGATGAGCAGTTCTTC. Its translation is CASSLRGDEQFF.

The chain is built from TRBV5-5 and TRBJ2-7, with 12 bases identical to TRBD2. V was clipped by 2 bases and J by 3 bases; unmatched bases: 3. The germline CDR1 and CDR2 sequences are SGHKS and YYEKEE (reference sequence). The CDR3 runs 15 residues. CDR3 in DNA: TGTGCCAGCAGCTTCGGACTAGCGGGAAGCTACGAGCAGTACTTC. Translated, it gives CASSFGLAGSYEQYF.

This clone was seen more than once but under ten times. This chain uses TRBV9 with TRBJ2-1; 8 bases agree with TRBD2. Germline V gives CDR1 SGDLS, CDR2 YYNGEE. With 2 bases clipped from V and 6 bases from J, the junction kept 4 bases outside the gene matches. The CDR3 runs to 14 residues. Written as DNA, the CDR3 is TGTGCCAGCAGCGTCAGCGGGAGTGGCAATGAGCAGTTCTTC. It specifies CASSVSGSGNEQFF.

With regard to this clone: Other DNA sequences of this sample code for an identical CDR3. The gene calls are TRBV9 and TRBJ1-1; maybe TRBD1 (5 bases). CDR1 is SGDLS and CDR2 is YYNGEE in the germline V gene. V lost 0 bases and J lost 3, with 9 bases in between. The length of the CDR3 is 14 residues. The CDR3 reads CASSVGGGDTEAFF. The CDR3 coding sequence is TGTGCCAGCAGCGTAGGAGGAGGGGACACTGAAGCTTTCTTT. Full variable domain (rest looked up from reference TRBV9 and TRBJ1-1): DSGVTQTPKHLITATGQRVTLRCSPRSGDLSVYWYQQSLDQGLQFLIQYYNGEERAKGNILERFSAQQFPDLHSELNLSSLELGDSALYFCASSVGGGDTEAFFGQGTRLTVV.

The gene calls are TRBV27 and TRBJ2-2; TRBD2 matches 7 bases. The CDR3 runs 15 residues. The germline V gene has CDR1 MNHEY and CDR2 SMNVEV (reference sequence). The J segment lost 4 bases and the V segment lost 5 bases, leaving 7 bases of the junction unmatched. The chain's CDR3 is CASSPSSGPTGELFF. The CDR3 DNA is TGTGCCAGCAGTCCCTCTAGCGGACCCACCGGGGAGCTGTTTTTT.

The rearrangement uses TRBV4-3 and TRBJ2-3; TRBD1 matches at 8 bases. The CDR3 extends over 16 amino acids. The germline V gene encodes CDR1 LGHNA and CDR2 YSLEER. Trimming cost V 2 bases and J 2 bases; bases outside gene matches: 6. The CDR3 region has the DNA TGCGCCAGCAGCCAAAGACAGGGGCTCTACACAGATACGCAGTATTTT. Translating gives CASSQRQGLYTDTQYF.

This chain links TRBV4-3 with TRBJ2-4, with no clear D. Looked up from germline, CDR1 is LGHNA and CDR2 is YSLEER. Trimming took off 0 bases at V and 5 bases at J, with 5 bases between the two ends. CDR3 size: 13 residues. CDR3 amino acids: CASSQDHENIQYF. In nucleotides, the CDR3 is TGCGCCAGCAGCCAAGATCACGAAAACATTCAGTACTTC.

The V gene is TRBV7-9, the J gene TRBJ2-2; the match to TRBD2 covers 11 bases. The trim removed 10 bases at V and 7 bases at J, leaving 8 bases unmatched. CDR3 length equals 14 residues. The germline gives CDR1 SEHNR, CDR2 FQNEAQ (reference sequence). The CDR3 sequence: CATPGLAEGGELFF. In DNA form, the CDR3 reads TGTGCCACTCCGGGACTAGCGGAAGGCGGGGAGCTGTTTTTT.

The V call is TRBV4-3, the J call TRBJ1-3; D gene ambiguous. CDR3 length equals 17 residues. Germline V gene sequence: CDR1 LGHNA, CDR2 YSLEER. V was clipped by 0 bases and J by 1 base, with 13 bases between them. The CDR3 DNA reads TGCGCCAGCAGCCAAGATCCCTTCATTGAATCTGGAAACACCATATATTTT. Translated, it gives CASSQDPFIESGNTIYF.

In DNA form, the CDR3 reads TGCGCCACCTCCTATGGAGGGGGATACGAGCAGTACTTC. Translating it yields CATSYGGGYEQYF. V is TRBV5-1 and J is TRBJ2-7; D tentatively reads TRBD1 or TRBD2 (6 bases each). With 9 bases removed from V and 4 bases from J, the gap between germline ends came to 17 bases. CDR1 is SGHRS, CDR2 YFSETQ, per germline. The CDR3 runs to 13 residues.

The CDR3 sequence: CASSFDRGPYNEQFF. The CDR3 DNA reads as TGTGCCAGCAGTTTCGACAGGGGGCCCTACAATGAGCAGTTCTTC. V and J are TRBV27 and TRBJ2-1; 10 positions match TRBD1. This CDR3 is built from 15 residues. From germline, CDR1 is MNHEY and CDR2 SMNVEV (reference sequence). Trimming took 3 bases from V and 2 from J; bases not matched to a gene: 1.

This clone was observed a single time. The chain uses TRBV19 and TRBJ2-7; TRBD2 matches 11 bases. This CDR3 spans 16 amino acids. Losses at the gene ends were 3 bases for V and 4 bases for J; bases not matched to a gene: 8. Germline CDR1 is LNHDA and CDR2 is SQIVND (reference sequence). CDR3 in amino acids: CASSIVASGRWYEQYF. The CDR3 bases are TGTGCCAGTAGTATCGTGGCTAGCGGGAGGTGGTACGAGCAGTACTTC.

This chain joins TRBV9 and TRBJ2-3; 9 bases match TRBD2. CDR1 and CDR2 (germline): SGDLS, YYNGEE. The CDR3 is 16 amino acids. V lost 2 bases, J lost 1 base, and 5 bases stayed unmatched. Written as DNA, the CDR3 is TGTGCCAGCAGCGTTAGCGGGAGACTTGGCACAGATACGCAGTATTTT. Translating gives CASSVSGRLGTDTQYF.

The J gene is TRBJ1-1, the V gene TRBV13; the D is unclear. This CDR3 comprises 15 residues. Germline V gene lookup returns CDR1 PRHDT and CDR2 FYEKMQ (reference sequence). Trimming pared 2 bases from V and 2 bases from J, leaving 12 bases between. DNA for the CDR3: TGTGCCAGCAGCTTAAAGGGCAGTGCAAACACTGAAGCTTTCTTT. Its protein product is CASSLKGSANTEAFF.

CDR3 DNA sequence: TGTGCCAGTAGTACTGGACAGGGATCCTACGAGCAGTACTTC. Amino acids: CASSTGQGSYEQYF. The chain has TRBV19 and TRBJ2-7; 8 nucleotides line up with TRBD1. CDR3 length: 14 residues. V gave up 4 bases and J gave up 1 base; unmatched junction bases: 3. Germline CDR1 LNHDA, CDR2 SQIVND (reference sequence).

The rearrangement joins TRBV27 to TRBJ1-6, with D maybe TRBD1 (5 bases). This CDR3 has 17 residues. V lost 3 bases, J lost 0 bases, and 12 bases lay in between. Germline V gene data show CDR1 as MNHEY and CDR2 as SMNVEV (reference sequence). CDR3 protein: CASSFGAGSSYNSPLHF. The CDR3 bases are TGTGCCAGCAGTTTTGGGGCAGGGAGCTCCTATAATTCACCCCTCCACTTT.

The chain links TRBV13 to TRBJ2-5; 9 bases are a match to TRBD1. From germline, CDR1 is PRHDT and CDR2 FYEKMQ (reference sequence). V trimming: 0 bases; J trimming: 5 bases; junction bases outside the gene matches: 7. This CDR3 comprises 16 residues. Here the CDR3 reads CASSLGTGGQSETQYF. The CDR3 nucleotides are TGTGCCAGCAGCTTAGGGACAGGGGGACAGTCGGAGACCCAGTACTTC.

The chain uses TRBV28 and TRBJ1-2; D call uncertain. The CDR3 sequence is 14 residues long. Looked up from germline, CDR1 is MDHEN and CDR2 is SYDVKM. Trimming stripped 3 bases from V and 2 bases from J, with 10 bases between. The CDR3 region is CASSLGGYNYGYTF. CDR3 DNA sequence: TGTGCCAGCAGTTTGGGTGGGTACAACTATGGCTACACCTTC.

CDR3 sequence reads: CASSVYRGTEAFF. The CDR3 region has the DNA TGCGCCAGCAGCGTTTATCGGGGCACTGAAGCTTTCTTT. The chain combines TRBV5-1 with TRBJ1-1; D remains ambiguous. Germline-derived CDR1 and CDR2 are SGHRS and YFSETQ. This CDR3 comprises 13 residues. Between the trimmed V and J ends, which lost 4 bases and 4 bases, there was a span of 11 bases.

The chain recombines TRBV4-3 with TRBJ1-2; 7 bases are shared with TRBD1. The CDR3 length is 14 residues. V was clipped by 4 bases and J by 4 bases; unmatched bases: 6. CDR1 LGHNA and CDR2 YSLEER come from the germline V gene. CDR3 DNA sequence: TGCGCCAGCAGCCCAGGGACAGCCTCCTATGGCTACACCTTC. Its translation: CASSPGTASYGYTF.

This chain uses TRBV7-9 with TRBJ2-1, with D hard to call. Trimming removed 5 bases from V and 7 bases from J, with 12 bases in between. The CDR3 extends over 13 amino acids. Germline lookup yields CDR1 SEHNR and CDR2 FQNEAQ (reference sequence). CDR3 amino acids: CASSIIDRNEQFF. In nucleotides, the CDR3 is TGTGCCAGCAGCATAATAGATCGGAATGAGCAGTTCTTC.

This clone was seen just once. J is TRBJ2-7 and V is TRBV7-2; 7 nucleotides agree with TRBD2. The CDR3 has 14 amino acids. Germline CDR1 and CDR2: SGHTA and FQGNSA. The J segment lost 2 bases and the V segment lost 1 base, leaving 2 bases of the junction unmatched. CDR3 in amino acids: CASSLGGGAYEQYF. The CDR3 DNA reads TGTGCCAGCAGCTTAGGGGGAGGGGCCTACGAGCAGTACTTC. Full variable domain (rest looked up from reference TRBV7-2 and TRBJ2-7): GAGVSQSPSNKVTEKGKDVELRCDPISGHTALYWYRQSLGQGLEFLIYFQGNSAPDKSGLPSDRFSAERTGGSVSTLTIQRTQQEDSAVYLCASSLGGGAYEQYFGPGTRLTVT.